The 30 T cell receptor beta chains in this list originate from one sample, sequenced in a study of cytomegalovirus exposure and HLA in healthy donors. PCR involved 60 Vbeta and 13 Jbeta primers. Assay: immunoSEQ multiplex PCR; the TCRdb copy retains only in-frame clones and omits some. The data show tens of thousands of clones, more than 60% seen once. The sample was PBMCs. The receptors derive from a man aged 35 to 55 in good health and CMV-seronegative.

This sequence joins TRBV7-9 and TRBJ1-4; the D gene is possibly TRBD1 (5 bases). Looked up from germline, CDR1 is SEHNR and CDR2 is FQNEAQ (reference sequence). The CDR3 is 13 amino acids. The germline V and J ends were trimmed by 3 bases and 7 bases, with 9 bases remaining between them. The CDR3 region is CASSLPQGEKLFF. The CDR3 region has the DNA TGTGCCAGCAGCTTGCCGCAGGGTGAAAAACTGTTTTTT.

The chain employs TRBV14 and TRBJ2-4, with 12 bases aligning to TRBD2. The CDR3 length is 19 residues. Germline CDR1 reads SGHDN; CDR2 reads FVKESK. V trimming: 3 bases; J trimming: 0 bases; junction bases outside the gene matches: 9. DNA for the CDR3: TGTGCCAGCAGCCACAGGACTAGCGGGGTAAACCTAGCCAAAAACATTCAGTACTTC. It yields the protein CASSHRTSGVNLAKNIQYF.

In this sample, this clone turned up once. Compared with germline, one end of the junction differs, possibly owing to a read error. The rearrangement joins TRBV29-1 to TRBJ2-3; D perhaps matches TRBD1 (5 bases). The CDR3 covers 13 residues. Per germline, CDR1 SQVTM and CDR2 ANQGSEA. The CDR3 nucleotides read TGCAGCATTGAGAAGGGGCTGATAGATACGCAGTATTTT. As protein: CSIEKGLIDTQYF.

The CDR3 region is CASSYDSGGGNAYF. CDR3 nucleotides: TGTGCCAGCAGCTACGATTCTGGGGGAGGGAACGCCTACTTC. The chain joins TRBV27 to TRBJ2-4; the match to TRBD2 covers 7 bases. J was trimmed by 16 bases and V by 6 bases; bases with no gene match: 18. The CDR3 consists of 14 residues. Germline CDR1 reads MNHEY; CDR2 reads SMNVEV (reference sequence).

The chain recombines TRBV7-2 with TRBJ2-5; 7 positions agree with TRBD1. The CDR3 sequence is 14 residues long. Germline V gene data show CDR1 as SGHTA and CDR2 as FQGNSA. With V trimmed by 1 base and J by 2 bases, 1 base remained unmatched. The chain's CDR3 is CASSLGTGQETQYF. The CDR3 nucleotides are TGTGCCAGCAGCTTAGGGACAGGACAAGAGACCCAGTACTTC.

V and J are TRBV19 and TRBJ1-4; D is perhaps TRBD1 (5 bases). CDR1 and CDR2 (germline): LNHDA, SQIVND (reference sequence). The CDR3 length is 16 residues. V was pared by 4 bases and J by 3 bases, with 15 bases between. DNA of the CDR3: TGTGCCAGTAGTACCCGGAGACAGTTAGCTAATGAAAAACTGTTTTTT. Translation gives CASSTRRQLANEKLFF.

Within the sample, this clone is medium-sized. This chain connects TRBV15 to TRBJ2-6; 11 positions agree with TRBD2. The germline CDR1 and CDR2 sequences are LNHNV and YYDKDF (reference sequence). The trim removed 6 bases at V and 0 bases at J, leaving 1 base unmatched. This CDR3 spans 16 amino acids. The CDR3 DNA reads TGTGCCACCAGTGGGACTAGCGGCTCTGGGGCCAACGTCCTGACTTTC. As protein: CATSGTSGSGANVLTF.

The chain combines TRBV7-9 with TRBJ2-5; tentative D call: TRBD1 (6 bases). V gave up 5 bases and J gave up 4 bases, with 14 bases separating them. Germline V gene lookup returns CDR1 SEHNR and CDR2 FQNEAQ (reference sequence). The CDR3 covers 14 residues. DNA of the CDR3: TGTGCCAGCAGCCCTGAGACAGGCGTAGAGACCCAGTACTTC. Its protein product is CASSPETGVETQYF.

The V call is TRBV2, the J call TRBJ2-3; D may be TRBD1 (5 bases). Trimming took 6 bases from V and 5 from J, leaving 9 bases between them. The CDR3 is made up of 12 amino acids. Germline assignment: CDR1 SNHLY and CDR2 FYNNEI. The CDR3 here is CASRTGIDTQYF. The CDR3 region has the DNA TGTGCCAGCAGAACAGGAATAGATACGCAGTATTTT.

V gene TRBV5-1 combines with J gene TRBJ2-3; TRBD1 aligns across 9 bases. The CDR3 runs to 14 residues. J gave up 4 bases and V 3 bases, and 3 bases lay outside the gene matches. From germline, CDR1 is SGHRS and CDR2 YFSETQ. CDR3 nucleotides: TGCGCCAGCAGCTCCACAGGGGGCGCAGATACGCAGTATTTT. Its protein product is CASSSTGGADTQYF.

This clone appeared once. V gene TRBV19 combines with J gene TRBJ2-1; 13 bases map to TRBD2. After removal of 3 bases from V and 9 bases from J, the junction contained 8 bases not matched to a gene. Looked up from germline, CDR1 is LNHDA and CDR2 is SQIVND (reference sequence). This CDR3 has 16 residues. CDR3 amino acids: CASSITSGRVSGEQFF. The DNA for the CDR3 is TGTGCCAGTAGTATCACTAGCGGGAGGGTTAGCGGTGAGCAGTTCTTC.

This sequence joins TRBV5-4 and TRBJ2-3, with unresolved D. The CDR3 is made up of 12 amino acids. The ends were cut back, 1 base at V and 3 bases at J, with 3 bases in the middle. Germline CDR1 SGHNT, CDR2 YYREEE (reference sequence). CDR3 in DNA: TGTGCCAGCAGCTTGTCGACAGATACGCAGTATTTT. Translated, it gives CASSLSTDTQYF.

This chain links TRBV7-6 with TRBJ2-1; 14 bases are a match to TRBD2. Germline V gene data show CDR1 as SGHVS and CDR2 as FNYEAQ. The CDR3 is 17 amino acids. Germline trimming cut 2 bases from V and 6 bases from J; bases unmatched to any gene: 6. The DNA for the CDR3 is TGTGCCAGCAGCTTAAGCCCGACTAGCGGGAGGGCCAATGAGCAGTTCTTC. It yields the protein CASSLSPTSGRANEQFF.

This clone has only one observation. This chain joins TRBV5-6 and TRBJ1-6; no firm D call. This CDR3 contains 14 residues. CDR1 and CDR2 from the germline V gene are SGHDT and YYEEEE. V was shortened by 3 bases and J by 5 bases, with 9 bases between the two germline ends. CDR3 sequence: CASSSPTNNSPLHF. In DNA, the CDR3 is TGTGCCAGCAGCTCCCCCACAAATAATTCACCCCTCCACTTT.

This chain links TRBV6-5 with TRBJ1-2; 7 bases are shared with TRBD1. This CDR3 comprises 15 residues. Per the germline V gene, CDR1 is MNHEY and CDR2 is SVGAGI. J was trimmed by 4 bases and V by 6 bases; bases with no gene match: 11. The CDR3 is CASRSWTGIFYGYTF. CDR3 coding DNA: TGTGCCAGCAGATCCTGGACAGGCATCTTCTATGGCTACACCTTC.

The chain recombines TRBV7-2 with TRBJ2-7; the match to TRBD1 covers 10 bases. CDR3 size: 17 residues. Per the germline V gene, CDR1 is SGHTA and CDR2 is FQGNSA. Trimming took 5 bases from V and 2 from J; bases not matched to a gene: 12. Here the CDR3 reads CASSPQMGDRGPYEQYF. DNA of the CDR3: TGTGCCAGCAGCCCCCAGATGGGGGACAGGGGCCCCTACGAGCAGTACTTC.

The chain carries TRBV7-8 and TRBJ1-5; D possibly corresponds to TRBD1 (6 bases). The CDR3 is 17 amino acids. Trimming stripped 4 bases from V and 5 bases from J, with 21 bases between. The germline V gene has CDR1 SGHVS and CDR2 FQNEAQ. The CDR3 DNA is TGTGCCAGCAGCTCCACGCCTACAGGGAGAGGAGATCAGCCCCAGCATTTT. It codes for CASSSTPTGRGDQPQHF.

This clone has a handful of counts. The V gene is TRBV7-9, the J gene TRBJ2-1, with a tentative D call TRBD2 (6 bases). V dropped 5 bases and J dropped 8 bases, with 10 bases sitting between them. Germline loops: CDR1 SEHNR, CDR2 FQNEAQ (reference sequence). This CDR3 contains 12 residues. CDR3 nucleotide sequence: TGTGCCAGCAGCCGAGGGGACTATGAGCAGTTCTTC. Encoded protein: CASSRGDYEQFF.

Regarding this clone: The junction and the germline gene differ at one end; a read error may be behind it. This sequence joins TRBV7-7 and TRBJ2-3, with D hard to call. The CDR3 is 13 residues long. In germline, CDR1 is SSHAT, CDR2 FNYEAQ (reference sequence). CDR3 nucleotides: TGTGCTAGCAGCTTATCGGGTACAGATACGCAGTATTTT. This gives the protein CASSLSGTDTQYF.

This clone turned up a few times. This chain links TRBV7-9 with TRBJ2-6; 7 bases are a match to TRBD1. This CDR3 region has 17 residues. The trim removed 5 bases at V and 0 bases at J, leaving 7 bases unmatched. Germline CDR1 SEHNR, CDR2 FQNEAQ (reference sequence). The CDR3 bases are TGTGCCAGCAGCAATCCGGGACAGAGCTCTGGGGCCAACGTCCTGACTTTC. Its protein is CASSNPGQSSGANVLTF.

The CDR3 region is CASSIGTEETQYF. DNA for the CDR3: TGTGCCAGTAGTATTGGGACAGAAGAGACCCAGTACTTC. The gene calls are TRBV19 and TRBJ2-5; 7 nucleotides agree with TRBD1. The CDR3 runs to 13 residues. After removal of 3 bases from V and 3 bases from J, the junction contained 1 base not matched to a gene. CDR1 LNHDA and CDR2 SQIVND come from the germline V gene (reference sequence).

The V call is TRBV4-2, the J call TRBJ1-1; a possible D gene is TRBD1 (6 bases). CDR1 and CDR2 from the germline V gene are LGHNA and YNFKEQ. The CDR3 length is 14 residues. The ends were cut back, 1 base at V and 5 bases at J, with 11 bases in the middle. The CDR3 DNA is TGTGCCAGCAGCCAAGGACCCGACAGGACTGAAGCTTTCTTT. Residues: CASSQGPDRTEAFF.

The chain has TRBV9 and TRBJ2-3; possibly TRBD1 for D (5 bases). The CDR3 runs 15 residues. Trimming shortened V by 0 bases and J by 0 bases, and 8 bases separated the two germline ends. The germline gives CDR1 SGDLS, CDR2 YYNGEE. CDR3 residues: CASSVGSGSTDTQYF. CDR3 DNA sequence: TGTGCCAGCAGCGTAGGTTCAGGGAGCACAGATACGCAGTATTTT. Full variable domain (outside the CDR3, taken from reference TRBV9 and TRBJ2-3): DSGVTQTPKHLITATGQRVTLRCSPRSGDLSVYWYQQSLDQGLQFLIQYYNGEERAKGNILERFSAQQFPDLHSELNLSSLELGDSALYFCASSVGSGSTDTQYFGPGTRLTVL.

The V and J genes are TRBV7-9 and TRBJ1-1, with D possibly TRBD1 on 5 matching bases. CDR1 is SEHNR and CDR2 is FQNEAQ in the germline V gene (reference sequence). This CDR3 comprises 12 residues. Between the trimmed V and J ends, which lost 9 bases and 0 bases, there was a span of 8 bases. CDR3 DNA: TGTGCCAGTCTAGGGGTGAACACTGAAGCTTTCTTT. Protein sequence: CASLGVNTEAFF.

The rearrangement uses TRBV4-2 and TRBJ2-2; D is possibly TRBD1 (11 bases). CDR3 length equals 20 residues. Germline-derived CDR1 and CDR2 are LGHNA and YNFKEQ. V lost 2 bases, J lost 4 bases, and 26 bases lay in between. CDR3 DNA sequence: TGTGCCAGCAGCCAAACCGGACAGGGGGCTAGCGGGAGAACCACCGGGGAGCTGTTTTTT. Translated: CASSQTGQGASGRTTGELFF.

The chain uses TRBV7-9 and TRBJ2-5, with D unresolved. Matching the DNA end better, TRBJ2-7 makes the J call doubtful. The CDR3 is 14 amino acids. Germline lookup yields CDR1 SEHNR and CDR2 FQNEAQ (reference sequence). DNA of the CDR3: TGTGCCAGCAGCCCGCTATTAGTTAGATACGAGCAGTACTTC. This codes for CASSPLLVRYEQYF.

V gene TRBV29-1 combines with J gene TRBJ1-2; the match to TRBD1 covers 8 bases. In germline, CDR1 is SQVTM, CDR2 ANQGSEA. Trimming at V came to 1 base and at J to 7 bases, leaving 2 bases not matched to a gene. This CDR3 comprises 12 residues. The CDR3 protein is CSVEAGGGGYTF. CDR3 sequence (DNA): TGCAGCGTTGAAGCAGGGGGCGGTGGCTACACCTTC.

This clone was observed once. V and J are TRBV19 and TRBJ1-3, with D perhaps matching TRBD1 (6 bases). The CDR3 spans 16 residues. V was pared by 3 bases and J by 0 bases, with 12 bases between. Germline lookup yields CDR1 LNHDA and CDR2 SQIVND (reference sequence). The CDR3 sequence: CASSISGEISGNTIYF. The CDR3 region has the DNA TGTGCCAGTAGTATCTCAGGGGAGATCTCTGGAAACACCATATATTTT.

The V gene is TRBV6-5, the J gene TRBJ1-2; TRBD1 matches at 8 bases. Trimming removed 6 bases from V and 4 bases from J; junction bases left unmatched: 10. Germline-derived CDR1 and CDR2 are MNHEY and SVGAGI. The CDR3 totals 15 residues. The DNA for the CDR3 is TGTGCCAGCAGAGAGCGGACAGGGCAAGGCTATGGCTACACCTTC. Encoded protein: CASRERTGQGYGYTF.

This rearrangement joins TRBV7-9 to TRBJ2-3, with 11 bases lining up with TRBD2. Germline V gene data show CDR1 as SEHNR and CDR2 as FQNEAQ (reference sequence). The CDR3 loop spans 16 amino acids. V was pared by 2 bases and J by 4 bases, with 5 bases of the junction left unmatched. CDR3 protein: CASSLLLAGVSDTQYF. The CDR3, as DNA: TGTGCCAGCAGCTTATTACTAGCGGGAGTATCAGATACGCAGTATTTT.